The 2 T cell receptor beta chains in this list originate from one sample, sequenced in a study of OX40 agonist ivuxolimab in advanced cancers. Clones were read by immunoSEQ multiplex PCR, and TCRdb kept only the in-frame ones, dropping some. The sample lists tens of thousands of clones, 80% to 90% occurring once. Here the sequenced sample was CD4+ or CD8+ T cells sorted from blood, taken in a trial of the OX40 agonist ivuxolimab. These TCRs come from an adult with an advanced solid tumor such as melanoma, head and neck, liver or kidney cancer.

This clone was observed once. The chain links TRBV28 to TRBJ2-4, with a weak D call TRBD2 (6 bases). The V and J ends lost 8 bases and 2 bases respectively, with 16 bases between them. This CDR3 contains 15 residues. Germline assignment: CDR1 MDHEN and CDR2 SYDVKM. CDR3 DNA sequence: TGTGCCAGCGGGGAGGTCGGGATATCCAAAAACATTCAGTACTTC. Amino acid sequence: CASGEVGISKNIQYF.

The rearrangement uses TRBV15 and TRBJ1-5, with D tentatively TRBD1 (6 bases). Germline CDR1 reads LNHNV; CDR2 reads YYDKDF (reference sequence). CDR3 size: 15 residues. V was cut by 1 base and J by 3 bases, with 10 bases left in between. Here the CDR3 reads CATSRAGQTNQPQHF. The CDR3 coding sequence is TGTGCCACCAGCAGAGCCGGACAGACCAATCAGCCCCAGCATTTT. Looking up the rest from reference TRBV15 and TRBJ1-5 gives the full variable domain: DAMVIQNPRYQVTQFGKPVTLSCSQTLNHNVMYWYQQKSSQAPKLLFHYYDKDFNNEADTPDNFQSRRPNTSFCFLDIRSPGLGDTAMYLCATSRAGQTNQPQHFGDGTRLSIL.